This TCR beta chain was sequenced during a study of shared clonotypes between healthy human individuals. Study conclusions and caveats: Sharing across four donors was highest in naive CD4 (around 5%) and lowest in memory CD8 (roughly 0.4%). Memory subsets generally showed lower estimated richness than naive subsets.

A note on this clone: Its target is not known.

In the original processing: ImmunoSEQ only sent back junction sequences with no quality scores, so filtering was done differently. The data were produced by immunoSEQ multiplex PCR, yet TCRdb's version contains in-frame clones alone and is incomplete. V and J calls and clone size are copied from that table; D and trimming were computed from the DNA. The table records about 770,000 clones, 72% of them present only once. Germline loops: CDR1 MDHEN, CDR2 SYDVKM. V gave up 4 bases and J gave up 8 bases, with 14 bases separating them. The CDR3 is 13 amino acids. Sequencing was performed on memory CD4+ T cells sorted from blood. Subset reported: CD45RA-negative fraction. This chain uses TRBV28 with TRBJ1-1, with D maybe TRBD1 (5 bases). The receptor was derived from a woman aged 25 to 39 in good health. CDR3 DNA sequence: TGTGCCAGCAGTTACGGGACGGTCCAAGAAGCTTTCTTT. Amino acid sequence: CASSYGTVQEAFF.